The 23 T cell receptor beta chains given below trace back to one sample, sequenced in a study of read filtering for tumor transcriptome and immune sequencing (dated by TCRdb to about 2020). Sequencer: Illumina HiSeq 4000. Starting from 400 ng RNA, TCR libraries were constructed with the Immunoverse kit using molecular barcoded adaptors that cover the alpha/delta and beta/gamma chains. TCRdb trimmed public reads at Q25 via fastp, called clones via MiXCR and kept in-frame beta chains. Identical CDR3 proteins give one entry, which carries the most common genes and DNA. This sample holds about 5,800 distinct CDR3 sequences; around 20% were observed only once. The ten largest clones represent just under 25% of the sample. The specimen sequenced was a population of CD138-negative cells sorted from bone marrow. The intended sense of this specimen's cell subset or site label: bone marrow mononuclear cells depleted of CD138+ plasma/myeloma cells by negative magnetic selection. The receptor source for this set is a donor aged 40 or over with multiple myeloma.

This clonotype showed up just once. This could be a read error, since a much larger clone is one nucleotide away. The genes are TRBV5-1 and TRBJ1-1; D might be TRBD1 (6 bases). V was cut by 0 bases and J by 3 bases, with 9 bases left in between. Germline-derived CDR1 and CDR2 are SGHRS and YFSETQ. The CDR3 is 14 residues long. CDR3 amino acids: CASSLVGAHTEAFF. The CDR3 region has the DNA TGCGCCAGCAGCTTGGTGGGGGCGCACACTGAAGCTTTCTTT.

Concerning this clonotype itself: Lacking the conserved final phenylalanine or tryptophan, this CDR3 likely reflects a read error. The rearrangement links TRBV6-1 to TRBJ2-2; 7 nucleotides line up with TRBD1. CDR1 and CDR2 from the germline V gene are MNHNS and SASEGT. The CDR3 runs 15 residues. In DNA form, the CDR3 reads TGTGCCAGCAGTGTAACAGGGGTACCCACCGAGGAGCTGTTTTCT. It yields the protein CASSVTGVPTEELFS.

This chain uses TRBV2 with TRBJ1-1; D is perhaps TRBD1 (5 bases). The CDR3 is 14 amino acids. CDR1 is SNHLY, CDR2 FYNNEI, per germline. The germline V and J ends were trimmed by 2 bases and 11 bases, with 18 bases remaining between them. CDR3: CASSETAGRVRAFF. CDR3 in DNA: TGTGCCAGCAGTGAAACAGCAGGGCGCGTTAGGGCTTTCTTT.

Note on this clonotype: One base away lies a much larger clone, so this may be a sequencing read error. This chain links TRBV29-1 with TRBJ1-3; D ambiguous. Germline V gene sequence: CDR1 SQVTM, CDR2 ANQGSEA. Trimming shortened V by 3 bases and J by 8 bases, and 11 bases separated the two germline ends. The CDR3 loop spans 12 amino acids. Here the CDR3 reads CSVDGAGDTIYF. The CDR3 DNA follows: TGCAGCGTTGACGGAGCGGGAGACACCATATATTTT.

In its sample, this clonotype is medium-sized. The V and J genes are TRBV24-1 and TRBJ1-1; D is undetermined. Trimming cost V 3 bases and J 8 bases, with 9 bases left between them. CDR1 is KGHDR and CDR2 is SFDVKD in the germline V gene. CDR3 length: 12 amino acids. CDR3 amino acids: CATSDTLGEAFF. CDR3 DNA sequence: TGTGCCACCAGTGATACGCTGGGGGAAGCTTTCTTT.

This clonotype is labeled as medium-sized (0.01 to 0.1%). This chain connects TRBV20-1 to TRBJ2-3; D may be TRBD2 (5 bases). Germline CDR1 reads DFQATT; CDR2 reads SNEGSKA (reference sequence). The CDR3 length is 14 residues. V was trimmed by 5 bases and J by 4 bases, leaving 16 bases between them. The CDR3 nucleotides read TGCAGTGCTCCGCGGCTCGGAGGAGCAGATACGCAGTATTTT. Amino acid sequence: CSAPRLGGADTQYF.

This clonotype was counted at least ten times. The CDR3 bases are TGTGCCAGCAGCTTACCTACTAGCGGGAGCGGGTCCTACGAGCAGTACTTC. Translating it yields CASSLPTSGSGSYEQYF. The gene calls are TRBV11-2 and TRBJ2-7; 11 bases are a match to TRBD2. The CDR3 covers 17 residues. Looked up from germline, CDR1 is SGHAT and CDR2 is FQNNGV. J lost 1 base, V lost 2 bases, and 7 bases had no gene match.

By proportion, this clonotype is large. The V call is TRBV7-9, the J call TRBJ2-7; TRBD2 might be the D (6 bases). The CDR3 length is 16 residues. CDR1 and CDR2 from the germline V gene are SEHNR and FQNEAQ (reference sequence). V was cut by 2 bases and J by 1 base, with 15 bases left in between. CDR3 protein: CASSLRGPGVSYEQYF. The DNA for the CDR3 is TGTGCCAGCAGCTTAAGGGGCCCGGGAGTGTCCTACGAGCAGTACTTC. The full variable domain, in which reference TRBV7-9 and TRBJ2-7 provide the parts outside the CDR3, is DTGVSQNPRHKITKRGQNVTFRCDPISEHNRLYWYRQTLGQGPEFLTYFQNEAQLEKSRLLSDRFSAERPKGSFSTLEIQRTEQGDSAMYLCASSLRGPGVSYEQYFGPGTRLTVT.

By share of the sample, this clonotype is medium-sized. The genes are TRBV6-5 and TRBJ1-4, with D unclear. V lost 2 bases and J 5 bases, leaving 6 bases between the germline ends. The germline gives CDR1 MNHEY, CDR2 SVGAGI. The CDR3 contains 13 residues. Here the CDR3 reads CASSYRLNEKLFF. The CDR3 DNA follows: TGTGCCAGCAGTTACAGGCTGAATGAAAAACTGTTTTTT.

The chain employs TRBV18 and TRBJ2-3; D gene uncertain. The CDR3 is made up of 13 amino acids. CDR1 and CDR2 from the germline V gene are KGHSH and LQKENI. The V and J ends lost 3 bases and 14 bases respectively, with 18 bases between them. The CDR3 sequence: CASSPSGRTDPYF. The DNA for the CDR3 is TGTGCCAGCTCACCCTCCGGACGGACCGATCCGTATTTT.

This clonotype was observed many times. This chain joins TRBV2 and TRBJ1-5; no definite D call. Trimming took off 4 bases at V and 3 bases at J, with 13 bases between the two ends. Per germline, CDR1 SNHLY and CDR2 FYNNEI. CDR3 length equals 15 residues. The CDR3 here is CASSVTGRNNQPQHF. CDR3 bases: TGTGCCAGCAGTGTAACTGGGCGCAACAATCAGCCCCAGCATTTT.

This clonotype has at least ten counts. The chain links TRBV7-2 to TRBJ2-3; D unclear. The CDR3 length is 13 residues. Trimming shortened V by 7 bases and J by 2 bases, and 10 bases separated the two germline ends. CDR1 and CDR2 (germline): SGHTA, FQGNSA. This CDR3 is CASTLRDTDTQYF. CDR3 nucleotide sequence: TGTGCCAGCACCCTACGCGACACAGATACGCAGTATTTT.

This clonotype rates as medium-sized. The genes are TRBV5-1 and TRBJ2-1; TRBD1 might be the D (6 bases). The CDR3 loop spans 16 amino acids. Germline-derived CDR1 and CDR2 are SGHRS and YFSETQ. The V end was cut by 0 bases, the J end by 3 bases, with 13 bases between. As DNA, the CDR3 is TGCGCCAGCAGCTTGGCCGGGACAATCCTCTACAATGAGCAGTTCTTC. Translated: CASSLAGTILYNEQFF.

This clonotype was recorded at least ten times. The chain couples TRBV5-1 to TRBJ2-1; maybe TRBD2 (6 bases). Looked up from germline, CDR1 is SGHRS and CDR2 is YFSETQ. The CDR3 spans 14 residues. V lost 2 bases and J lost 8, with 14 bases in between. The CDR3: CASSFGGVSDEQFF. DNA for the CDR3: TGCGCCAGCAGCTTCGGGGGAGTAAGTGATGAGCAGTTCTTC. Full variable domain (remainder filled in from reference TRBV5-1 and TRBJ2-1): KAGVTQTPRYLIKTRGQQVTLSCSPISGHRSVSWYQQTPGQGLQFLFEYFSETQRNKGNFPGRFSGRQFSNSRSEMNVSTLELGDSALYLCASSFGGVSDEQFFGPGTRLTVL.

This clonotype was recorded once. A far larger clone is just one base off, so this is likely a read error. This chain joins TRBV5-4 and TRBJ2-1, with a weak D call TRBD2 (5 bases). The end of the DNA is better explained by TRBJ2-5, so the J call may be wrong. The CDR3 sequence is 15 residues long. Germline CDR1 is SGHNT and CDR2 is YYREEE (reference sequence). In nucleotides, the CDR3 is TGTGCCAGCAGCCCCCGCGTCGCGCGGGCAGACACCCAGTACTTC. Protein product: CASSPRVARADTQYF.

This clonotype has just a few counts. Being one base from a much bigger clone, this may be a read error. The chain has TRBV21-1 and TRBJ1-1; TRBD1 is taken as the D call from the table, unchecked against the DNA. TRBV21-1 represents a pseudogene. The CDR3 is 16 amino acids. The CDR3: CASSKGTGGKYTGAFF. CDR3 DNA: TGTGCCAGCAGCAAAGGCACAGGGGGGAAATACACTGGAGCTTTCTTT.

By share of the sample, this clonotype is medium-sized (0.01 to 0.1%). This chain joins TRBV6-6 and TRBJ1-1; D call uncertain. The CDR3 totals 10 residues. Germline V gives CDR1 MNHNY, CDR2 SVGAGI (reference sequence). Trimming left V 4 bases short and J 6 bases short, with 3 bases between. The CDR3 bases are TGTGCCAGCAGTTTCCCTGAAGCTTTCTTT. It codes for CASSFPEAFF.

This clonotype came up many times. CDR3 DNA: TGCAGTGCTGGACGGACTAGCGGGAGAGGGGTGGGGGAGCAGTACTTC. Encoded protein: CSAGRTSGRGVGEQYF. V usage is TRBV20-1 and J usage is TRBJ2-7; 13 bases align to TRBD2. Per germline, CDR1 DFQATT and CDR2 SNEGSKA (reference sequence). J was trimmed by 7 bases and V by 5 bases; bases with no gene match: 14. The CDR3 sequence is 16 residues long.

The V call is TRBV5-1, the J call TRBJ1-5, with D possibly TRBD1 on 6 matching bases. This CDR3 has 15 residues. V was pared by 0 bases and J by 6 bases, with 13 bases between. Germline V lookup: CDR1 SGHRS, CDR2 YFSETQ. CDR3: CASSLEAGAGQPQHF. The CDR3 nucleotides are TGCGCCAGCAGCTTGGAAGCAGGGGCGGGTCAGCCCCAGCATTTT.

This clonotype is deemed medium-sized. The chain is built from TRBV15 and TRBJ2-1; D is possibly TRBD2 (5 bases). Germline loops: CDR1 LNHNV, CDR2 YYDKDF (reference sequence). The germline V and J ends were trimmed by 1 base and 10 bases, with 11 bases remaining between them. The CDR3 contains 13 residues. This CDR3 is CATSRGEGREQFF. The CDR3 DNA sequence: TGTGCCACCAGCAGAGGCGAGGGTCGGGAGCAGTTCTTC.

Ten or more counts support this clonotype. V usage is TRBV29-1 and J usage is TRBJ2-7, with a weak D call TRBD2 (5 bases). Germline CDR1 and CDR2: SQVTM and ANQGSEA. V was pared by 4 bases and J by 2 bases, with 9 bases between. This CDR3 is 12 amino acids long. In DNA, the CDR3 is TGCAGCGTTGGGTACGGGACCTACGAGCAGTACTTC. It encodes CSVGYGTYEQYF.

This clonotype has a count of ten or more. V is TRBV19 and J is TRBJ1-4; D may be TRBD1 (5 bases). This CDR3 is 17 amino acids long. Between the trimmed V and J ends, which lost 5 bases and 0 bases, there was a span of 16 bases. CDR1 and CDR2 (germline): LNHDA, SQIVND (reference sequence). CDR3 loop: CASSPRGGESTNEKLFF. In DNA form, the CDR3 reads TGTGCCAGTAGTCCCCGGGGCGGGGAGTCAACTAATGAAAAACTGTTTTTT.

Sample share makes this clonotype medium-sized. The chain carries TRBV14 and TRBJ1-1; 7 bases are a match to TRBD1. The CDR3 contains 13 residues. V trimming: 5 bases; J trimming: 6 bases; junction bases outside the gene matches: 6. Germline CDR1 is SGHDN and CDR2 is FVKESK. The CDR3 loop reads CASSKNRGAEAFF. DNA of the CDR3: TGTGCCAGCAGCAAGAACAGGGGAGCTGAAGCTTTCTTT.